Below, 14 T cell receptor beta chains from the same sample are listed, as sequenced in a study of T cells in localized non-small cell lung cancer. TCRdb's copy holds only in-frame clones and misses some; the assay was immunoSEQ multiplex PCR. The sample comprises 23,000 or so clones, roughly 87% of which are singletons, and 29% rests with the top ten. The input for sequencing was peripheral blood, taken before any cancer treatment. These receptors came from an older male donor with stage I squamous cell lung carcinoma.

As regards this clone: One end of the junction does not line up with germline, which may come from a read error. The rearrangement links TRBV7-7 to TRBJ2-1, with TRBD2 matching 8 bases. From germline, CDR1 is SSHAT and CDR2 FNYEAQ (reference sequence). CDR3 length: 15 residues. The CDR3 spells CASSHGTSGDNEQFF. CDR3 coding DNA: TGTGCTAGCAGCCATGGTACTAGCGGTGACAATGAGCAGTTCTTC.

This clone turned up a few times. The chain combines TRBV5-8 with TRBJ2-1; 8 bases line up with TRBD1. V was clipped by 2 bases and J by 3 bases; unmatched bases: 1. This CDR3 is 14 amino acids long. The germline gives CDR1 SGHTS, CDR2 YDEGEE. The CDR3, as DNA: TGTGCCAGCAGCTTCGGACAGGGCTACAATGAGCAGTTCTTC. Residues: CASSFGQGYNEQFF.

The chain couples TRBV19 to TRBJ1-3; D is ambiguous. The germline V gene encodes CDR1 LNHDA and CDR2 SQIVND (reference sequence). CDR3 length: 16 amino acids. Trimming removed 4 bases from V and 0 bases from J, with 13 bases in between. The CDR3 protein is CASSRATGSSGNTIYF. The CDR3 nucleotides are TGTGCCAGTAGTAGGGCAACCGGGAGCTCTGGAAACACCATATATTTT.

This chain uses TRBV7-9 with TRBJ1-1; possible D gene TRBD1, 6 bases. Per germline, CDR1 SEHNR and CDR2 FQNEAQ (reference sequence). Trimming pared 6 bases from V and 6 bases from J, leaving 11 bases between. This CDR3 comprises 12 residues. Here the CDR3 DNA reads TGTGCCAGCAGGGACAGTGGCGCTGAAGCTTTCTTT. This translates into CASRDSGAEAFF. Variable domain in full (rest from reference TRBV7-9 and TRBJ1-1): DTGVSQNPRHKITKRGQNVTFRCDPISEHNRLYWYRQTLGQGPEFLTYFQNEAQLEKSRLLSDRFSAERPKGSFSTLEIQRTEQGDSAMYLCASRDSGAEAFFGQGTRLTVV.

The chain couples TRBV7-9 to TRBJ1-2; TRBD1 is a possible D gene (5 bases). The V end was cut by 3 bases, the J end by 4 bases, with 12 bases between. The CDR3 is made up of 14 amino acids. Germline CDR1 SEHNR, CDR2 FQNEAQ (reference sequence). The CDR3 protein is CASSFNGGPYGYTF. CDR3 sequence (DNA): TGTGCCAGCAGCTTTAACGGGGGACCCTATGGCTACACCTTC. The full variable domain, with the rest looked up from reference TRBV7-9 and TRBJ1-2, is DTGVSQNPRHKITKRGQNVTFRCDPISEHNRLYWYRQTLGQGPEFLTYFQNEAQLEKSRLLSDRFSAERPKGSFSTLEIQRTEQGDSAMYLCASSFNGGPYGYTFGSGTRLTVV.

This chain links TRBV7-2 with TRBJ1-2; D not certain. The germline V gene encodes CDR1 SGHTA and CDR2 FQGNSA. The CDR3 runs to 13 residues. V lost 3 bases and J lost 2, with 7 bases in between. CDR3 loop: CASSLAGNYGYTF. The CDR3 DNA reads TGTGCCAGCAGCTTGGCCGGGAACTATGGCTACACCTTC.

The chain is built from TRBV28 and TRBJ1-6; D remains ambiguous. The CDR3 spans 13 residues. V was shortened by 7 bases and J by 5 bases, with 9 bases between the two germline ends. Germline V gene sequence: CDR1 MDHEN, CDR2 SYDVKM. Here the CDR3 reads CASMGMHNSPLHF. CDR3 nucleotide sequence: TGTGCCAGCATGGGAATGCATAATTCACCCCTCCACTTT.

The chain carries TRBV25-1 and TRBJ1-3; D is unresolved. The CDR3 totals 13 residues. Looked up from germline, CDR1 is MGHDK and CDR2 is SYGVNS. V was shortened by 6 bases and J by 0 bases, with 6 bases between the two germline ends. This chain's CDR3 is CASRDFSGNTIYF. CDR3 bases: TGTGCCAGCAGGGATTTCTCTGGAAACACCATATATTTT. Variable domain in full (rest from reference TRBV25-1 and TRBJ1-3): EADIYQTPRYLVIGTGKKITLECSQTMGHDKMYWYQQDPGMELHLIHYSYGVNSTEKGDLSSESTVSRIRTEHFPLTLESARPSHTSQYLCASRDFSGNTIYFGEGSWLTVV.

The chain has TRBV27 and TRBJ2-7; 9 positions match TRBD1. This CDR3 spans 15 amino acids. The germline CDR1 and CDR2 sequences are MNHEY and SMNVEV (reference sequence). The V segment lost 4 bases and the J segment 0 bases; nucleotides outside the gene matches: 4. The CDR3 spells CASSSGTGSSYEQYF. CDR3 bases: TGTGCCAGCAGTTCCGGGACAGGGAGCTCCTACGAGCAGTACTTC.

This clone has more than one count but fewer than ten. The chain has TRBV6-5 and TRBJ2-7; no clear D gene. CDR3 length equals 15 residues. The V gene lost 6 bases and the J gene lost 1 base, with 16 bases spanning the gap. Looked up from germline, CDR1 is MNHEY and CDR2 is SVGAGI. The chain's CDR3 is CASRERSTVSYEQYF. The DNA for the CDR3 is TGTGCCAGCAGAGAACGGAGCACCGTATCCTACGAGCAGTACTTC.

The rearrangement uses TRBV18 and TRBJ2-5; D may correspond to TRBD1 or TRBD2 (5 bases each). V was pared by 0 bases and J by 4 bases, with 9 bases between. Germline V lookup: CDR1 KGHSH, CDR2 LQKENI. This CDR3 contains 14 residues. The CDR3 loop reads CASSPPPGGETQYF. The CDR3 region has the DNA TGTGCCAGCTCACCACCGCCTGGGGGAGAGACCCAGTACTTC.

V gene TRBV6-6 combines with J gene TRBJ2-3, with D possibly being TRBD1 (6 bases). The V end was cut by 7 bases, the J end by 6 bases, with 17 bases between. The CDR3 is 14 amino acids. The germline V gene has CDR1 MNHNY and CDR2 SVGAGI (reference sequence). Written as DNA, the CDR3 is TGTGCCAGCACTCTGGGACAACCCCTGGATACGCAGTATTTT. It is translated as CASTLGQPLDTQYF.

The chain couples TRBV5-1 to TRBJ2-7; 12 bases match TRBD2. This CDR3 spans 16 amino acids. From germline, CDR1 is SGHRS and CDR2 YFSETQ. V gave up 4 bases and J gave up 2 bases; unmatched junction bases: 7. This CDR3 reads CASSPSSSGGAYEQYF. The DNA for the CDR3 is TGCGCCAGCAGCCCCTCCTCTAGCGGGGGGGCCTACGAGCAGTACTTC.

The gene calls are TRBV6-5 and TRBJ2-2, with D possibly being TRBD1 (6 bases). Germline V gene sequence: CDR1 MNHEY, CDR2 SVGAGI. V lost 5 bases to trimming and J lost 1 base, with 8 bases between them. CDR3 length: 14 amino acids. The CDR3 nucleotides are TGTGCCAGCAGTCCACAGGGGAACACCGGGGAGCTGTTTTTT. Encoded protein: CASSPQGNTGELFF.